The rows below give T cell receptor beta chains drawn from one sample of a study of blood T cell repertoires in COVID-19. Sequencing used immunoSEQ multiplex PCR; TCRdb keeps in-frame clones, though not all of them. The data show some 350,000 clones, 85% to 90% seen once. Sequencing was carried out using peripheral blood. These receptor sequences come from a woman in her 70s with COVID-19, enrolled during active disease. CDR3s include the opening cysteine and the closing phenylalanine or tryptophan. A D gene is named only where the DNA matches it firmly. Clone size appears in some rows only: once, few, many, or a class for an expanded clone.

D gene	clone size	V gene	J gene	CDR3 DNA	CDR3 protein
-	-	TRBV28	TRBJ1-5	TGTGCCAGCAGGGTAGGCAATCAGCCCCAGCATTTT	CASRVGNQPQHF
-	-	TRBV6-2/TRBV6-3	TRBJ2-3	TGTGCCAGCAGTTACTCGAGACAGCAACTGACAGATACGCAGTATTTT	CASSYSRQQLTDTQYF
TRBD1	-	TRBV2	TRBJ2-7	TGTGCCAGCAGTCCGGGACAGCCTGCCTACGAGCAGTACTTC	CASSPGQPAYEQYF
TRBD2	-	TRBV19	TRBJ2-1	TGTGCCAGTAGTATTTTACTAGCGGGGGGGCTGAAGTTCTTC	CASSILLAGGLKFF
TRBD2	-	TRBV30	TRBJ2-4	TGTGCCTGGAGCTCGGGAGGGTTTAACGAAAACATTCAGTACTTC	CAWSSGGFNENIQYF
TRBD2	-	TRBV3-1/TRBV3-2	TRBJ2-3	TGTGCCAGCGCTCCCCGGGAGGGAAGGGGCACAGATACGCAGTATTTT	CASAPREGRGTDTQYF
TRBD2	-	TRBV11-2	TRBJ2-1	TGTGCCAGCAGCTCTGGACTAGCGGGGTATGAGCAGTTCTTC	CASSSGLAGYEQFF
TRBD1	few	TRBV30	TRBJ2-7	TGTGCCTGGAGTAGAGGGGGCAGGGTGGACGAGCAGTACTTC	CAWSRGGRVDEQYF
-	few	TRBV9	TRBJ1-2	TGTGCCAGCAGCGTAGCCGGGGGGACCTATGGCTACACCTTC	CASSVAGGTYGYTF
-	-	TRBV19	TRBJ2-1	TGTGCCAGTAGTCCCCGATGGGGGGGGCTCTCCTACAATGAGCAGTTCTTC	CASSPRWGGLSYNEQFF
-	-	TRBV12-5	TRBJ1-5	TGTGCTAGTGGTACTTATCAGCCCCAGCATTTT	CASGTYQPQHF
-	-	TRBV7-2	TRBJ1-5	TGTGCCAGCAGCCTCGGACAGTTAGGCAATCAGCCCCAGCATTTT	CASSLGQLGNQPQHF
-	-	TRBV29-1	TRBJ2-7	TGCAGCGGTGTTACAGGGTTCCACGAGCAGTACTTC	CSGVTGFHEQYF
-	-	TRBV20-1	TRBJ2-1	TGCAGTGCTAGTCTCGGACAGTACAATGAGCAGTTCTTC	CSASLGQYNEQFF
TRBD1	-	TRBV6-5	TRBJ1-1	TGTGCCAGTTGGACAGGGAAAACTGAAGCTTTCTTT	CASWTGKTEAFF
-	few	TRBV2	TRBJ2-2	TGTGCCAGCAGTGAAGGGGCGGGCGGGGAGCTGTTTTTT	CASSEGAGGELFF
-	-	TRBV7-8	TRBJ1-3	TGTGCCAGCAGCTTCTTTTTATCCTCTGGAAACACCATATATTTT	CASSFFLSSGNTIYF
-	once	TRBV6-5	TRBJ1-1	TGTGCCAGTCTGAACTTAAGGAAGCGTCACACTGAAGCTTTCTTT	CASLNLRKRHTEAFF
-	-	TRBV10-3	TRBJ2-1	TGTGCCATCAGTGACCGGGGGGCTCACAATGAGCAGTTCTTC	CAISDRGAHNEQFF
-	-	TRBV27	TRBJ2-7	TGTGCCAGCAGTTTATATACGGGGTCCTACGAGCAGTACTTC	CASSLYTGSYEQYF
-	few	TRBV12-3/TRBV12-4	TRBJ1-3	TGTGCCAGCAGTCCCCTTACTGGAAACACCATATATTTT	CASSPLTGNTIYF
TRBD1	-	TRBV10-3	TRBJ1-5	TGTGCCACCCAGGGACAGCCGAATCAGCCCCAGCATTTT	CATQGQPNQPQHF
TRBD1	-	TRBV7-2	TRBJ1-2	TGTGCCAGCAGCTTAGTGGACAGGGGCTATGGCTACACCTTC	CASSLVDRGYGYTF
-	-	TRBV6-1	TRBJ2-4	TGTGCCAGCAGTGAAGGGGGCGGGGCCTTTGGGGCCAAAAACATTCAGTACTTC	CASSEGGGAFGAKNIQYF
-	-	TRBV6-6	TRBJ1-1	TGTGCCAGCGAGGAGGAGAACACTGAAGCTTTCTTT	CASEEENTEAFF
TRBD1	few	TRBV9	TRBJ1-4	TGTGCCAGCAGCGCCCATTCCTGGACAGGGGGAGAAAAACTGTTTTTT	CASSAHSWTGGEKLFF
TRBD1	-	TRBV11-2	TRBJ2-5	TGTGCCAGCAGCTCGATCGGGACAGGGCTTGAAGAGACCCAGTACTTC	CASSSIGTGLEETQYF
-	-	TRBV7-8	TRBJ1-6	TGTGCCAGCAGCTTAACCTTAAACACCTATAATTCACCCCTCCACTTT	CASSLTLNTYNSPLHF
TRBD2	-	TRBV7-2	TRBJ2-7	TGTGCCAGCAGCTCCCGCGGATCTAGCGGGGCCCCCTACGAGCAGTACTTC	CASSSRGSSGAPYEQYF
TRBD1	-	TRBV19	TRBJ2-1	TGTGCCAGTAGTCCCTCGGGACAGGGTTATAGTGAGCAGTTCTTC	CASSPSGQGYSEQFF
TRBD2	-	TRBV9	TRBJ2-1	TGTGCCAGCAGCGTAGAAGGGACTAGCGGGGGGCCGTACAATGAGCAGTTCTTC	CASSVEGTSGGPYNEQFF
-	-	TRBV28	TRBJ1-6	TGTGCCAGCAGCTCCTTTCAGGGTATACCCCTCCACTTT	CASSSFQGIPLHF
TRBD1	once	TRBV19	TRBJ1-1	TGTGCCAGTAAAAGAGAGGGGGCGTCTGACACTGAAGCTTTCTTT	CASKREGASDTEAFF
TRBD1	-	TRBV19	TRBJ1-1	TGTGCCAGTAGTATAGGACAGGGAAATGCTTTCTTT	CASSIGQGNAFF
TRBD1	-	TRBV18	TRBJ1-4	TGTGCCAGCTCACCGCCGGGACAGGGGGAAGAAAAACTGTTTTTT	CASSPPGQGEEKLFF
TRBD2	many	TRBV13	TRBJ2-3	TGTGCCAGCAGCGCAACCTCGGGACTAGCGGCCGTGGATACGCAGTATTTT	CASSATSGLAAVDTQYF
-	-	TRBV5-6	TRBJ1-6	TGTGCCAGCAGCTCCGACAGGCTCAGGACACCCCTCCACTTT	CASSSDRLRTPLHF
-	-	TRBV30	TRBJ1-3	TGTGCCTGGAGTACAACAGGGATCCTAAACACCATATATTTT	CAWSTTGILNTIYF
TRBD2	once	TRBV7-9	TRBJ2-7	TGTGCCAGCAGCTTAGCGGGGGGGAACGAGCAGTACTTC	CASSLAGGNEQYF
-	once	TRBV7-9	TRBJ2-3	TGTGCCAGCAGCTTAGGGGACTTCACCACAGATACGCAGTATTTT	CASSLGDFTTDTQYF
-	-	TRBV6-6	TRBJ1-1	TGTGCCAGCAGCACTACCACAGGACCACGCGAGACTGAAGCTTTCTTT	CASSTTTGPRETEAFF
TRBD1	-	TRBV27	TRBJ1-2	TGTGCCAGCAGGACGACAGGGGTTGGTGGCTACACCTTC	CASRTTGVGGYTF
TRBD2	-	TRBV13	TRBJ2-3	TGTGCCAGCAGCTCCGGGACTAGCGGGGGGGCCAAGTCAGATACGCAGTATTTT	CASSSGTSGGAKSDTQYF
-	-	TRBV10-3	TRBJ1-1	TGTGCCACTTCCCAGGGGTCTGGGACTGAAGCTTTCTTT	CATSQGSGTEAFF
-	-	TRBV28	TRBJ1-2	TGTGCCAGCCGGGGGGCAGTCGGGGGCTACACCTTC	CASRGAVGGYTF
TRBD1	-	TRBV29-1	TRBJ2-1	TGCAGCATCCGGGACAGCCAAACTGGGGGGCAGTTCTTC	CSIRDSQTGGQFF
TRBD1	once	TRBV6-5	TRBJ1-2	TGTGCCAGCCGGGACAGCTCAAAATATGGCTACACCTTC	CASRDSSKYGYTF
-	-	TRBV5-5	TRBJ2-7	TGTGCCAGCAGCTTGGCCGGACTGACACTCGAGCAGTACTTC	CASSLAGLTLEQYF
TRBD1	-	TRBV10-1	TRBJ2-7	TGCGCCAGCAGTGAGGAACAGGGGGCTTACGAGCAGTACTTC	CASSEEQGAYEQYF
-	-	TRBV28	TRBJ1-1	TGTGCCAGCAGGGGGCCGGCTAACACTGAAGCTTTCTTT	CASRGPANTEAFF
-	-	TRBV28	TRBJ1-2	TGTGCCAGCAGTTTAGGTGGAGTAGTTAAGGGCTACACCTTC	CASSLGGVVKGYTF
-	-	TRBV19	TRBJ1-1	TGTGCCAGTAGTATAGATCGGGGGACCGCTCGGCTCCCTGAAGCTTTCTTT	CASSIDRGTARLPEAFF
TRBD1	once	TRBV2	TRBJ1-5	TGTGCCAGCAGCCCAGGGACAGGCATCAATCAGCCCCAGCATTTT	CASSPGTGINQPQHF
TRBD1	-	TRBV2	TRBJ1-2	TGTGCCAGCAGCCGGTCCCGGACAGGGAATAATGGCTACACCTTC	CASSRSRTGNNGYTF
-	-	TRBV6-5	TRBJ1-1	TGTGCCAGCAGTTACCCAGGGAACTCTGAAGCTTTCTTT	CASSYPGNSEAFF
-	once	TRBV19	TRBJ2-7	TGTGCCAGTAGTAACGCGGCCGAGCAGTACTTC	CASSNAAEQYF
TRBD2	-	TRBV6-2/TRBV6-3	TRBJ2-1	TGTGCCAGCAGTACACTAGCGGGGTATGAGCAGTTCTTC	CASSTLAGYEQFF